Shown below are 31 T cell receptor beta chains from a single sample sequenced in a study of T cells in Graves' hyperthyroidism and ophthalmopathy. Amplified regions were TCR beta CDR3 sequences from RNA transcripts. With the HTBI primer set, the TCR CDR3 went through a first round of RT-PCR. TCRdb passed the multiplex PCR reads through MiXCR, listing each CDR3 protein once. The sample holds around 350,000 distinct CDR3 sequences, 19% seen once. Input material: blood. Receptors originate from a woman between 18 and 30 years old with Graves' hyperthyroidism.

The V call is TRBV24-1, the J call TRBJ2-7; no definite D call. The CDR3 covers 13 residues. Germline V lookup: CDR1 KGHDR, CDR2 SFDVKD. V dropped 4 bases and J dropped 0 bases, with 6 bases sitting between them. The CDR3 DNA reads TGTGCCACCAGTGACACCCTCTCCTACGAGCAGTACTTC. Translated: CATSDTLSYEQYF.

There are many counts of this clonotype. The V and J genes are TRBV27 and TRBJ1-2, with TRBD1 matching 8 bases. J lost 7 bases, V lost 3 bases, and 10 bases had no gene match. The CDR3 runs to 15 residues. Germline V gene data show CDR1 as MNHEY and CDR2 as SMNVEV (reference sequence). The CDR3, as DNA: TGTGCCAGCAGTTTCCGACAGGGGACAAGTAGTGGCTACACCTTC. Its translation is CASSFRQGTSSGYTF.

The chain is built from TRBV20-1 and TRBJ1-5, with a possible D match to TRBD1 (5 bases). Deletions cut 1 base from V and 4 bases from J, with 14 bases between. CDR3 length: 15 amino acids. The germline V gene encodes CDR1 DFQATT and CDR2 SNEGSKA (reference sequence). DNA for the CDR3: TGCAGTGCTAGAGGGTCCCAGGGATGGAATCAGCCCCAGCATTTT. Amino acids: CSARGSQGWNQPQHF.

The J gene is TRBJ2-7, the V gene TRBV28; either TRBD1 or TRBD2 may fit D (6 bases each). Trimming cost V 3 bases and J 4 bases, with 16 bases left between them. CDR3 length equals 15 residues. Germline V gene lookup returns CDR1 MDHEN and CDR2 SYDVKM. The CDR3 loop is CASSFVGGRRYEQYF. For the CDR3, the DNA is TGTGCCAGCAGTTTCGTCGGGGGCCGAAGGTACGAGCAGTACTTC.

V and J are TRBV5-1 and TRBJ1-2; weak D call: TRBD1 (5 bases). Germline V gene sequence: CDR1 SGHRS, CDR2 YFSETQ. The CDR3 runs to 14 residues. V lost 0 bases to trimming and J lost 8 bases, with 14 bases between them. CDR3 region: CASSLARGAEGYTF. CDR3 nucleotide sequence: TGCGCCAGCAGCTTGGCCCGCGGGGCGGAGGGCTACACCTTC.

This clonotype was observed many times. This chain links TRBV9 with TRBJ2-3; 7 bases agree with TRBD2. Germline V CDR1 and CDR2: SGDLS, YYNGEE. The length of the CDR3 is 18 residues. The V and J ends lost 0 bases and 4 bases, in that order; junction bases with no gene match: 14. The CDR3 here is CASSVDLGAGVGPDTQYF. The DNA of the CDR3 is TGTGCCAGCAGCGTAGACTTAGGTGCGGGGGTAGGCCCAGATACGCAGTATTTT.

This clonotype was detected many times. J is TRBJ1-5 and V is TRBV24-1; TRBD1 matches 7 bases. The CDR3 length is 15 residues. Germline CDR1 KGHDR, CDR2 SFDVKD. With V trimmed by 4 bases and J by 3 bases, 5 bases remained unmatched. The CDR3 is CATSDPTGPNQPQHF. Written as DNA, the CDR3 is TGTGCCACCAGTGACCCGACAGGGCCCAATCAGCCCCAGCATTTT.

This clonotype was seen ten or more times. This rearrangement joins TRBV19 to TRBJ1-2; D is perhaps TRBD1 (5 bases). The CDR3 extends over 15 amino acids. Germline CDR1 reads LNHDA; CDR2 reads SQIVND (reference sequence). V was trimmed by 7 bases and J by 2 bases, leaving 17 bases between them. The CDR3 region has the DNA TGTGCCAGTAAACATGAGAGGGACCGAAACTATGGCTACACCTTC. Translation gives CASKHERDRNYGYTF.

The rearrangement links TRBV10-3 to TRBJ1-1; D is possibly TRBD1 (5 bases). The CDR3 consists of 14 residues. The V gene's germline CDR1 is ENHRY and CDR2 SYGVKD. Trimming pared 0 bases from V and 6 bases from J, leaving 11 bases between. The CDR3, as DNA: TGTGCCATCAGTGAGTCCGGCGGGACTGCTGAAGCTTTCTTT. It codes for CAISESGGTAEAFF.

Many counts were recorded for this clonotype. This rearrangement joins TRBV29-1 to TRBJ1-1; D gene ambiguous. Trimming stripped 7 bases from V and 1 base from J, with 7 bases between. The CDR3 extends over 11 amino acids. Germline-derived CDR1 and CDR2 are SQVTM and ANQGSEA. The CDR3 loop is CSALQNTEAFF. The CDR3 nucleotides are TGCAGCGCCCTACAGAACACTGAAGCTTTCTTT.

This clonotype was detected ten times or more. This chain joins TRBV5-1 and TRBJ2-7; no reliable D call. Trimming removed 4 bases from V and 7 bases from J, with 3 bases in between. The CDR3 runs to 9 residues. CDR1 SGHRS and CDR2 YFSETQ come from the germline V gene. CDR3 bases: TGCGCCAGCAGCAGGGAGCAGTACTTC. It is translated as CASSREQYF. The variable domain in full, with the rest retrieved from reference TRBV5-1 and TRBJ2-7, is KAGVTQTPRYLIKTRGQQVTLSCSPISGHRSVSWYQQTPGQGLQFLFEYFSETQRNKGNFPGRFSGRQFSNSRSEMNVSTLELGDSALYLCASSREQYFGPGTRLTVT.

This clonotype came up many times. The chain couples TRBV29-1 to TRBJ1-1; no reliable D call. The CDR3 consists of 14 residues. Germline loops: CDR1 SQVTM, CDR2 ANQGSEA. Trimming stripped 0 bases from V and 1 base from J, with 9 bases between. The CDR3 region has the DNA TGCAGCGTTGAAGATTTATGGAGGAACACTGAAGCTTTCTTT. It specifies CSVEDLWRNTEAFF.

This clonotype was counted ten times or more. The rearrangement links TRBV4-2 to TRBJ1-1; D perhaps matches TRBD1 (5 bases). This CDR3 has 15 residues. Trimming removed 0 bases from V and 1 base from J, with 9 bases in between. The V gene's germline CDR1 is LGHNA and CDR2 YNFKEQ. CDR3 sequence (DNA): TGTGCCAGCAGCCAAGAGGACGGGGCGAACACTGAAGCTTTCTTT. Protein: CASSQEDGANTEAFF.

The rearrangement links TRBV6-1 to TRBJ1-5, with D possibly matching TRBD1 (6 bases). Germline lookup yields CDR1 MNHNS and CDR2 SASEGT. Between the trimmed V and J ends, which lost 5 bases and 4 bases, there was a span of 15 bases. This CDR3 has 15 residues. The CDR3 spells CASSPHLGGNQPQHF. CDR3 bases: TGTGCCAGCAGTCCACACCTAGGGGGGAATCAGCCCCAGCATTTT.

V is TRBV6-1 and J is TRBJ1-2, with TRBD1 as a possible D gene (5 bases). V dropped 7 bases and J dropped 7 bases, with 19 bases sitting between them. This CDR3 is 14 amino acids long. The germline V gene encodes CDR1 MNHNS and CDR2 SASEGT. The CDR3 bases are TGTGCCAGCAACCAATCACTGACAGAGGGTGGCTACACCTTC. The encoded protein is CASNQSLTEGGYTF.

This clonotype was detected ten times or more. The chain links TRBV20-1 to TRBJ2-7; D is unresolved. Trimming took off 3 bases at V and 2 bases at J, with 11 bases between the two ends. The CDR3 sequence is 13 residues long. CDR1 and CDR2 (germline): DFQATT, SNEGSKA (reference sequence). Here the CDR3 DNA reads TGCAGTGCTAGTCGAGGCTTGGCCTACGAGCAGTACTTC. Encoded protein: CSASRGLAYEQYF.

The chain joins TRBV10-1 to TRBJ1-5; unclear D gene. Trimming took off 7 bases at V and 6 bases at J, with 25 bases between the two ends. The CDR3 has 17 residues. Germline CDR1 WNHNN, CDR2 SYGVQD (reference sequence). The CDR3 sequence is CASIKRRGKGRSQPQHF. In DNA form, the CDR3 reads TGCGCCAGCATCAAGCGCCGGGGAAAGGGTCGAAGTCAGCCCCAGCATTTT.

The J gene is TRBJ2-3, the V gene TRBV7-9, with 8 positions matching TRBD2. The germline CDR1 and CDR2 sequences are SEHNR and FQNEAQ (reference sequence). This CDR3 contains 11 residues. V lost 1 base to trimming and J lost 14 bases; unmatched junction nucleotides: 2. The CDR3 loop reads CASSLERGPYF. Written as DNA, the CDR3 is TGTGCCAGCAGCTTAGAGCGGGGGCCGTATTTT. Full variable domain (outside the CDR3, taken from reference TRBV7-9 and TRBJ2-3): DTGVSQNPRHKITKRGQNVTFRCDPISEHNRLYWYRQTLGQGPEFLTYFQNEAQLEKSRLLSDRFSAERPKGSFSTLEIQRTEQGDSAMYLCASSLERGPYFGPGTRLTVL.

This clonotype was detected many times. The V and J genes are TRBV4-1 and TRBJ2-5; perhaps TRBD1 as D (6 bases). Trimming left V 0 bases short and J 4 bases short, with 12 bases between. Germline CDR1 and CDR2: MGHRA and YSYEKL. This CDR3 has 15 amino acids. In DNA form, the CDR3 reads TGCGCCAGCAGCCAAGAGGTCGGCAGGGGAGAGACCCAGTACTTC. Translating it yields CASSQEVGRGETQYF.

This clonotype was seen ten or more times. The chain employs TRBV7-2 and TRBJ1-5; possible D gene TRBD1, 5 bases. Looked up from germline, CDR1 is SGHTA and CDR2 is FQGNSA. Trimming left V 5 bases short and J 5 bases short, with 16 bases between. The CDR3 covers 15 residues. The CDR3 reads CASSRGEWTHQPQHF. Written as DNA, the CDR3 is TGTGCCAGCAGCCGAGGGGAGTGGACCCATCAGCCCCAGCATTTT.

The rearrangement joins TRBV6-1 to TRBJ2-5, with 9 bases matching TRBD2. V lost 3 bases to trimming and J lost 0 bases; unmatched junction nucleotides: 5. Germline CDR1 reads MNHNS; CDR2 reads SASEGT. This CDR3 is built from 16 residues. The CDR3 DNA sequence: TGTGCCAGCAGTGATTTAGCGGGGGCCCACCAAGAGACCCAGTACTTC. As protein: CASSDLAGAHQETQYF.

This clonotype was detected many times. The rearrangement joins TRBV18 to TRBJ2-7; D remains ambiguous. From germline, CDR1 is KGHSH and CDR2 LQKENI. The length of the CDR3 is 14 residues. Trimming removed 3 bases from V and 0 bases from J, with 9 bases in between. DNA of the CDR3: TGTGCCAGCTCACCGCGTCAGAACTCCTACGAGCAGTACTTC. This translates into CASSPRQNSYEQYF. Variable domain in full (rest from reference TRBV18 and TRBJ2-7): NAGVMQNPRHLVRRRGQEARLRCSPMKGHSHVYWYRQLPEEGLKFMVYLQKENIIDESGMPKERFSAEFPKEGPSILRIQQVVRGDSAAYFCASSPRQNSYEQYFGPGTRLTVT.

This clonotype appeared a few times. This chain uses TRBV20-1 with TRBJ2-7, with TRBD1 matching over 12 bases. The CDR3 is 14 amino acids. Germline loops: CDR1 DFQATT, CDR2 SNEGSKA (reference sequence). V was pared by 1 base and J by 5 bases, with 3 bases of the junction left unmatched. The DNA for the CDR3 is TGCAGTGCTAGAGCCGGGACAGGGGGCGACGAGCAGTACTTC. This gives the protein CSARAGTGGDEQYF.

This clonotype has only one observation. This clone may be a read error of a much larger clone one base away. V is TRBV6-5 and J is TRBJ2-5; tentatively, D is TRBD1 or TRBD2 (5 bases each). The CDR3 sequence is 15 residues long. Germline CDR1 and CDR2: MNHEY and SVGAGI. The CDR3 is CASSYAGGIQETRYF. The CDR3 DNA follows: TGTGCCAGCAGTTACGCTGGGGGAATCCAAGAGACCCGGTACTTC.

This clonotype came up many times. The chain links TRBV7-2 to TRBJ2-7; no definite D call. Germline V gene sequence: CDR1 SGHTA, CDR2 FQGNSA. V dropped 2 bases and J dropped 0 bases, with 8 bases sitting between them. The CDR3 length is 14 residues. The CDR3 bases are TGTGCCAGCAGCTTAATATGGAGCTCCTACGAGCAGTACTTC. It codes for CASSLIWSSYEQYF.

Many counts were recorded for this clonotype. J is TRBJ1-3 and V is TRBV6-1; D call uncertain. Trimming stripped 7 bases from V and 0 bases from J, with 10 bases between. Germline-derived CDR1 and CDR2 are MNHNS and SASEGT. There are 14 residues in the CDR3. The CDR3 is CASTPFASGNTIYF. CDR3 DNA: TGTGCCAGCACCCCCTTTGCCTCTGGAAACACCATATATTTT.

This clonotype was seen many times. The gene calls are TRBV6-1 and TRBJ2-7, with no clear D. This CDR3 has 12 amino acids. V was cut by 2 bases and J by 2 bases, with 4 bases left in between. CDR1 is MNHNS and CDR2 is SASEGT in the germline V gene. The CDR3 is CASSERTYEQYF. CDR3 DNA: TGTGCCAGCAGTGAAAGAACCTACGAGCAGTACTTC.

This clonotype has at least ten counts. The J gene is TRBJ1-2, the V gene TRBV9; D not certain. V was shortened by 0 bases and J by 8 bases, with 14 bases between the two germline ends. Germline V CDR1 and CDR2: SGDLS, YYNGEE. The CDR3 consists of 14 residues. The CDR3 DNA follows: TGTGCCAGCAGCGTAGAATCGAGGGCCGGCGGCTACACCTTC. This translates into CASSVESRAGGYTF.

This clonotype was seen at least ten times. This chain connects TRBV5-1 to TRBJ1-1; D uncertain. The CDR3 loop spans 15 amino acids. V was clipped by 1 base and J by 5 bases, with 15 bases between them. Germline V gives CDR1 SGHRS, CDR2 YFSETQ. CDR3 region: CASSLMLALGTEAFF. DNA for the CDR3: TGCGCCAGCAGCTTGATGTTGGCTTTGGGAACTGAAGCTTTCTTT.

This clonotype was seen repeatedly, ten times or more. This chain uses TRBV2 with TRBJ1-1; D gene ambiguous. The CDR3 covers 14 residues. Trimming shortened V by 1 base and J by 0 bases, and 6 bases separated the two germline ends. Germline assignment: CDR1 SNHLY and CDR2 FYNNEI. The CDR3 here is CASSEVRMNTEAFF. The CDR3 DNA reads TGTGCCAGCAGTGAAGTCCGGATGAACACTGAAGCTTTCTTT.

This clonotype was found many times. The CDR3 protein is CSADPLAGVETQYF. The DNA of the CDR3 is TGCAGTGCTGACCCACTAGCGGGGGTGGAGACCCAGTACTTC. The V gene is TRBV20-1, the J gene TRBJ2-5; 11 bases agree with TRBD2. This CDR3 contains 14 residues. Trimming removed 5 bases from V and 5 bases from J; junction bases left unmatched: 7. Germline values: CDR1 DFQATT, CDR2 SNEGSKA (reference sequence).